The 29 T cell receptor beta chains below all came from one sample that was sequenced in a study of T cell changes during pregnancy in multiple sclerosis. The repertoire was sequenced with immunoSEQ multiplex PCR; TCRdb's copy has only in-frame clones and lacks some. This sample has 25,000 to 30,000 clones, with approximately 91% found just once. Source: CD4+ T cells from peripheral blood mononuclear cells, taken in the first trimester of pregnancy. The receptors derive from a female donor in good health, enrolled as a control in a pregnancy study.

The chain links TRBV5-1 to TRBJ2-5; 9 bases fit TRBD2. This CDR3 is built from 15 residues. Trimming removed 3 bases from V and 5 bases from J; junction bases left unmatched: 8. CDR1 and CDR2 from the germline V gene are SGHRS and YFSETQ. The CDR3 bases are TGCGCCAGCAGCTGGCTAGCGGGAATTTGGGAGACCCAGTACTTC. Its translation is CASSWLAGIWETQYF.

The rearrangement links TRBV6-5 to TRBJ2-7; D perhaps matches TRBD1 (7 bases). The CDR3 loop spans 13 amino acids. V was trimmed by 6 bases and J by 4 bases, leaving 13 bases between them. Germline lookup yields CDR1 MNHEY and CDR2 SVGAGI. CDR3 in amino acids: CASRQGGPYEQYF. CDR3 coding DNA: TGTGCCAGCAGGCAGGGGGGACCATACGAGCAGTACTTC.

This chain joins TRBV11-2 and TRBJ1-3; unclear D gene. The germline V gene has CDR1 SGHAT and CDR2 FQNNGV. V was pared by 3 bases and J by 4 bases, with 16 bases between. The CDR3 is made up of 16 amino acids. CDR3 amino acids: CASSLPRQSGGNTIYF. In DNA form, the CDR3 reads TGTGCCAGCAGCTTGCCCAGGCAATCGGGAGGAAACACCATATATTTT.

V usage is TRBV28 and J usage is TRBJ1-3; D may be TRBD1 (5 bases). Germline V CDR1 and CDR2: MDHEN, SYDVKM. CDR3 length equals 14 residues. The V gene lost 6 bases and the J gene lost 0 bases, with 9 bases spanning the gap. CDR3 sequence: CASSYDSSGNTIYF. The CDR3 DNA reads as TGTGCCAGCAGCTACGACAGCTCTGGAAACACCATATATTTT.

V and J are TRBV7-2 and TRBJ2-2; possibly TRBD1 for D (5 bases). Germline V lookup: CDR1 SGHTA, CDR2 FQGNSA. The CDR3 loop spans 15 amino acids. Trimming left V 0 bases short and J 4 bases short, with 9 bases between. CDR3 in DNA: TGTGCCAGCAGCTTAGCAGGGGCCCGCACCGGGGAGCTGTTTTTT. Translating gives CASSLAGARTGELFF.

This rearrangement joins TRBV11-2 to TRBJ1-2, with 9 bases aligning to TRBD1. V lost 1 base to trimming and J lost 8 bases; unmatched junction nucleotides: 11. CDR1 SGHAT and CDR2 FQNNGV come from the germline V gene. This CDR3 contains 16 residues. This chain's CDR3 is CASSLVTGTGLLGYTF. The CDR3 bases are TGTGCCAGCAGCTTAGTTACCGGGACAGGGCTATTGGGCTACACCTTC.

Worth noting for this clone: The junction does not match germline at one end; this may be a read error. The genes are TRBV29-1 and TRBJ1-2, with D hard to call. The CDR3 totals 10 residues. CDR1 and CDR2 from the germline V gene are SQVTM and ANQGSEA. The CDR3 DNA reads as TGCAGCGTCGAAAGAGGCCCGAGTCCCTTC. Its protein product is CSVERGPSPF.

This rearrangement joins TRBV28 to TRBJ2-2, with a tentative D call TRBD2 (6 bases). The V and J ends lost 8 bases and 4 bases respectively, with 26 bases between them. Per the germline V gene, CDR1 is MDHEN and CDR2 is SYDVKM. The CDR3 totals 18 residues. CDR3 sequence reads: CASAEAGLTGPGTGELFF. The CDR3 region has the DNA TGTGCCAGCGCTGAGGCGGGACTTACGGGACCGGGCACCGGGGAGCTGTTTTTT.

This rearrangement joins TRBV18 to TRBJ2-2, with TRBD1 as a possible D gene (5 bases). Germline loops: CDR1 KGHSH, CDR2 LQKENI. Trimming stripped 6 bases from V and 1 base from J, with 9 bases between. CDR3 size: 14 residues. The CDR3 region is CASSQTENTGELFF. CDR3 bases: TGTGCCAGCTCCCAGACAGAGAACACCGGGGAGCTGTTTTTT.

The gene calls are TRBV5-6 and TRBJ1-3; D is possibly TRBD1 (6 bases). This CDR3 has 16 residues. The V and J ends lost 0 bases and 3 bases respectively, with 13 bases between them. The germline CDR1 and CDR2 sequences are SGHDT and YYEEEE. The CDR3 spells CASSLVKGGYGNTIYF. CDR3 coding DNA: TGTGCCAGCAGCTTGGTCAAGGGGGGGTATGGAAACACCATATATTTT.

V is TRBV29-1 and J is TRBJ1-4, with TRBD1 matching over 7 bases. Trimming cost V 7 bases and J 0 bases; bases outside gene matches: 8. The CDR3 runs to 15 residues. Germline CDR1 is SQVTM and CDR2 is ANQGSEA. In DNA, the CDR3 is TGCAGCGCCCAAGGGACAGCCGCAACTAATGAAAAACTGTTTTTT. As protein: CSAQGTAATNEKLFF.

The chain links TRBV5-1 to TRBJ2-5; no firm D call. V lost 0 bases and J lost 2, with 11 bases in between. The CDR3 runs to 15 residues. Looked up from germline, CDR1 is SGHRS and CDR2 is YFSETQ. The CDR3 sequence: CASSLARPGQETQYF. CDR3 nucleotides: TGCGCCAGCAGCTTGGCACGGCCAGGACAAGAGACCCAGTACTTC.

This chain joins TRBV19 and TRBJ1-2, with 8 bases aligning to TRBD1. V was pared by 4 bases and J by 4 bases, with 11 bases of the junction left unmatched. The length of the CDR3 is 16 residues. Germline CDR1 reads LNHDA; CDR2 reads SQIVND (reference sequence). As DNA, the CDR3 is TGTGCCAGTAGTAAGGACAGGGAGGGTTTCGGCTATGGCTACACCTTC. Translated, it gives CASSKDREGFGYGYTF.

This rearrangement joins TRBV2 to TRBJ1-2; 8 bases are a match to TRBD1. Germline CDR1 and CDR2: SNHLY and FYNNEI. This CDR3 spans 13 amino acids. Trimming removed 6 bases from V and 0 bases from J; junction bases left unmatched: 0. CDR3 residues: CASRDRANYGYTF. In nucleotides, the CDR3 is TGTGCCAGCAGGGACAGGGCTAACTATGGCTACACCTTC.

J is TRBJ2-3 and V is TRBV25-1, with D tentatively TRBD1 (7 bases). Germline CDR1 is MGHDK and CDR2 is SYGVNS. Trimming took off 4 bases at V and 1 base at J, with 21 bases between the two ends. This CDR3 contains 18 residues. CDR3 sequence: CASSGQGGPVFRTDTQYF. The CDR3 DNA reads TGTGCCAGCAGTGGACAGGGAGGCCCCGTTTTTCGCACAGATACGCAGTATTTT.

The chain links TRBV6-1 to TRBJ2-7; D possibly corresponds to TRBD2 (6 bases). Trimming stripped 7 bases from V and 7 bases from J, with 20 bases between. CDR3 length equals 14 residues. CDR1 and CDR2 (germline): MNHNS, SASEGT. CDR3 coding DNA: TGTGCCAGCACCTCGGGACTCAACTGGAGAGAGCAGTACTTC. It codes for CASTSGLNWREQYF.

CDR3 coding DNA: TGTGCCAGCAGCCCCAGGGAGGGGAATTCACCCCTCCACTTT. It translates to CASSPREGNSPLHF. The chain has TRBV7-8 and TRBJ1-6; a weak D match, TRBD1 (5 bases). The germline CDR1 and CDR2 sequences are SGHVS and FQNEAQ. Deletions cut 5 bases from V and 7 bases from J, with 12 bases between. This CDR3 has 14 residues.

The chain recombines TRBV10-3 with TRBJ2-7, with 7 bases lining up with TRBD1. Trimming cost V 2 bases and J 1 base; bases outside gene matches: 2. Per the germline V gene, CDR1 is ENHRY and CDR2 is SYGVKD. CDR3 length: 14 residues. The CDR3 DNA sequence: TGTGCCATCAGTGAGACGGGACAGTCCTACGAGCAGTACTTC. It codes for CAISETGQSYEQYF.

The rearrangement links TRBV7-6 to TRBJ2-7, with TRBD2 as a possible D gene (6 bases). CDR1 and CDR2 (germline): SGHVS, FNYEAQ. The CDR3 sequence is 13 residues long. Deletions cut 8 bases from V and 1 base from J, with 12 bases between. CDR3 nucleotides: TGTGCCAGCGCGGGGTCGGGTTCCTACGAGCAGTACTTC. Residues: CASAGSGSYEQYF.

This clone appeared a single time. This chain connects TRBV18 to TRBJ2-3; possibly TRBD2 for D (6 bases). From germline, CDR1 is KGHSH and CDR2 LQKENI. The CDR3 contains 16 residues. The V gene lost 0 bases and the J gene lost 3 bases, with 13 bases spanning the gap. The CDR3 reads CASSPPSGRGTDTQYF. In DNA, the CDR3 is TGTGCCAGCTCACCACCCTCCGGGAGAGGTACAGATACGCAGTATTTT.

This clone appeared a few times. The rearrangement links TRBV28 to TRBJ1-5; TRBD1 matches 7 bases. The CDR3 is 15 amino acids. Germline V gene lookup returns CDR1 MDHEN and CDR2 SYDVKM. Trimming cost V 6 bases and J 2 bases; bases outside gene matches: 7. The CDR3 DNA reads as TGTGCCAGCAGCCCCCGGACAGGAGGCAATCAGCCCCAGCATTTT. This codes for CASSPRTGGNQPQHF.

This chain connects TRBV19 to TRBJ2-5; 11 bases are shared with TRBD2. The CDR3 has 15 amino acids. V lost 3 bases and J lost 4; bases outside the gene matches: 4. CDR1 is LNHDA and CDR2 is SQIVND in the germline V gene (reference sequence). CDR3 in DNA: TGTGCCAGTAGTATGGCCGGACTAGCGGGAGAGACCCAGTACTTC. Encoded protein: CASSMAGLAGETQYF.

The chain couples TRBV2 to TRBJ2-3; 9 bases agree with TRBD1. Germline lookup yields CDR1 SNHLY and CDR2 FYNNEI. J gave up 1 base and V 6 bases, and 11 bases lay outside the gene matches. The CDR3 spans 17 residues. The CDR3 DNA is TGTGCCAGCAGCCATAACCTCCGGGACAGGGGCACAGATACGCAGTATTTT. Encoded protein: CASSHNLRDRGTDTQYF. Full variable domain (missing parts from reference TRBV2 and TRBJ2-3): EPEVTQTPSHQVTQMGQEVILRCVPISNHLYFYWYRQILGQKVEFLVSFYNNEISEKSEIFDDQFSVERPDGSNFTLKIRSTKLEDSAMYFCASSHNLRDRGTDTQYFGPGTRLTVL.

This CDR3 is CASSIGFGTSLYEQYF. The CDR3 DNA follows: TGTGCCAGTAGTATAGGGTTTGGGACTAGCTTGTACGAGCAGTACTTC. The rearrangement joins TRBV19 to TRBJ2-7, with TRBD2 matching 9 bases. CDR3 length: 16 amino acids. CDR1 and CDR2 from the germline V gene are LNHDA and SQIVND (reference sequence). With V trimmed by 1 base and J by 4 bases, 8 bases remained unmatched.

This chain links TRBV4-1 with TRBJ2-2, with D unresolved. Germline assignment: CDR1 MGHRA and CDR2 YSYEKL. The V end lost 0 bases, the J end lost 5 bases, and 4 bases lay between the germline ends. CDR3 length equals 13 residues. CDR3 sequence reads: CASSQDSTGELFF. The CDR3 coding sequence is TGCGCCAGCAGCCAAGATTCGACCGGGGAGCTGTTTTTT.

This clone was detected only once. The V gene is TRBV5-1, the J gene TRBJ2-3; D perhaps matches TRBD2 (7 bases). V lost 5 bases and J lost 1, with 14 bases in between. Germline V lookup: CDR1 SGHRS, CDR2 YFSETQ. The CDR3 runs to 15 residues. CDR3 residues: CASRQGRAGTDTQYF. The CDR3 DNA reads as TGCGCCAGCAGGCAGGGGAGGGCCGGCACAGATACGCAGTATTTT.

V gene TRBV5-6 combines with J gene TRBJ2-7; 9 positions agree with TRBD2. The CDR3 runs 16 residues. V lost 2 bases, J lost 2 bases, and 8 bases stayed unmatched. Germline CDR1 is SGHDT and CDR2 is YYEEEE. The DNA of the CDR3 is TGTGCCAGCAGCTTATGGACTAGCGCCAAACCCTACGAGCAGTACTTC. Translated: CASSLWTSAKPYEQYF.

This chain joins TRBV27 and TRBJ1-1; 10 nucleotides align to TRBD1. The CDR3 runs 14 residues. V lost 1 base and J lost 10; bases outside the gene matches: 6. Germline CDR1 reads MNHEY; CDR2 reads SMNVEV (reference sequence). Here the CDR3 reads CASSLFRQGAAAFF. As DNA, the CDR3 is TGTGCCAGCAGTTTATTTAGACAGGGGGCGGCAGCTTTCTTT.

The chain uses TRBV9 and TRBJ2-2, with a tentative D call TRBD2 (6 bases). Germline lookup yields CDR1 SGDLS and CDR2 YYNGEE. Trimming shortened V by 0 bases and J by 2 bases, and 14 bases separated the two germline ends. The CDR3 spans 17 residues. Written as DNA, the CDR3 is TGTGCCAGCAGCGTAGTGGGTAGCGGTTCTAACACCGGGGAGCTGTTTTTT. Its translation is CASSVVGSGSNTGELFF.